The clone carrying this TCR beta chain has just one count. PCR employed 60 Vbeta and 13 Jbeta primers. The method was immunoSEQ multiplex PCR; TCRdb's version includes in-frame clones alone and lacks a portion of them. The sample has some 140,000 clones; under 80% are singletons. V gave up 0 bases and J gave up 5 bases, with 13 bases separating them. This CDR3 comprises 15 residues. The germline gives CDR1 GTSNPN, CDR2 SVGIG (reference sequence). This sample was taken from a study of cytomegalovirus exposure and HLA in healthy donors. V is TRBV30 and J is TRBJ2-2; D possibly corresponds to TRBD1 (6 bases). This receptor was taken from a man in his thirties or forties in good health and CMV-seronegative. Sequenced material: PBMCs. This CDR3 is CAWSVLLGGTGELFF. The DNA for the CDR3 is TGTGCCTGGAGTGTACTATTAGGGGGAACCGGGGAGCTGTTTTTT.